This is a list of T cell receptor beta chains from one sample in a study of OX40 agonist ivuxolimab in advanced cancers. Generated by immunoSEQ multiplex PCR, the TCRdb table keeps only in-frame clones and is missing some. The sample lists tens of thousands of clones; more than 85% were seen once. This specimen consisted of CD4+ or CD8+ T cells sorted from blood, obtained in a trial of the OX40 agonist ivuxolimab. These receptors all stem from an adult with an advanced solid tumor such as melanoma, head and neck, liver or kidney cancer. Both conserved end residues are trimmed from each CDR3. Fields, in order: CDR3 length, V gene, CDR3 protein.

cdr3_length: 14; v_call: TRBV19; cdr3_aa: ASTPGELGLKETQY
cdr3_length: 8; v_call: TRBV20-1; cdr3_aa: SASGMGYT
cdr3_length: 12; v_call: TRBV6-5; cdr3_aa: ASSNSGGGYEQY
cdr3_length: 13; v_call: TRBV4-1; cdr3_aa: ASSQEDWVDNEQF
cdr3_length: 13; v_call: TRBV7-9; cdr3_aa: ASSSTFGENTEAF
cdr3_length: 10; v_call: TRBV27; cdr3_aa: ASSEKNGPQH
cdr3_length: 11; v_call: TRBV2; cdr3_aa: ASRAAPLYEQY
cdr3_length: 14; v_call: TRBV7-9; cdr3_aa: ASSLASTLKGYEQY
cdr3_length: 11; v_call: TRBV5-3; cdr3_aa: ARSPEVLDEQY
cdr3_length: 11; v_call: TRBV6-5; cdr3_aa: ASSPEWDQPQH
cdr3_length: 10; v_call: TRBV19; cdr3_aa: ASSIGNQPQH
cdr3_length: 13; v_call: TRBV2; cdr3_aa: ASSESGTSGETQY
cdr3_length: 12; v_call: TRBV9; cdr3_aa: ASSAWSSGNTIY
cdr3_length: 10; v_call: TRBV15; cdr3_aa: ATSSMNTEAF
cdr3_length: 11; v_call: TRBV11-2; cdr3_aa: ASLDSGANVLT
cdr3_length: 14; v_call: TRBV11-3; cdr3_aa: ASSLAGQGPRNEQF
cdr3_length: 11; v_call: TRBV7-6; cdr3_aa: ASSNDRGNTIY
cdr3_length: 13; v_call: TRBV6-5; cdr3_aa: ASSYIQGAHEKLF
cdr3_length: 15; v_call: TRBV5-3; cdr3_aa: ARSLDPPGQAKNIQY
cdr3_length: 11; v_call: TRBV19; cdr3_aa: ASSGQYYNEQF
cdr3_length: 13; v_call: TRBV5-1; cdr3_aa: ASSLFGQGVDGYT
cdr3_length: 11; v_call: TRBV5-5; cdr3_aa: ASSLDRGVLST
cdr3_length: 15; v_call: TRBV19; cdr3_aa: ASSIDGERGSTGELF
cdr3_length: 13; v_call: TRBV27; cdr3_aa: ASSWQGGDTGELF
cdr3_length: 9; v_call: TRBV30; cdr3_aa: ALGPAYEQY
cdr3_length: 13; v_call: TRBV27; cdr3_aa: ASSPGTGGGQPQH
cdr3_length: 13; v_call: TRBV4-1; cdr3_aa: ASSQDRGANNEQF
cdr3_length: 13; v_call: TRBV4-1; cdr3_aa: ASSQGVRDNQPQH
cdr3_length: 12; v_call: TRBV27; cdr3_aa: ASSPPFRPYEQY
cdr3_length: 13; v_call: TRBV11-2; cdr3_aa: ASSLWGSDTGELF
cdr3_length: 12; v_call: TRBV19; cdr3_aa: ASSIGSSYNEQF
cdr3_length: 12; v_call: TRBV2; cdr3_aa: ASSPTTSTDTQY
cdr3_length: 11; v_call: TRBV19; cdr3_aa: ASSQGPGNTIY
cdr3_length: 14; v_call: TRBV18; cdr3_aa: ASSPVGGYLPYEQY
cdr3_length: 13; v_call: TRBV5-6; cdr3_aa: ASSYGQGSYYEQY
cdr3_length: 12; v_call: TRBV5-6; cdr3_aa: ASSLGRAGYEQY
cdr3_length: 12; v_call: TRBV25-1; cdr3_aa: ASSDDRTFYEQY
cdr3_length: 11; v_call: TRBV6-4; cdr3_aa: ASSELQGTEAF
cdr3_length: 11; v_call: TRBV19; cdr3_aa: ASNDWGYTEAF
cdr3_length: 9; v_call: TRBV11-2; cdr3_aa: ASSLGTEAF
cdr3_length: 15; v_call: TRBV15; cdr3_aa: ATSRDRVAGRENTIY
cdr3_length: 14; v_call: TRBV19; cdr3_aa: ASSIAWGESSYEQY
cdr3_length: 13; v_call: TRBV28; cdr3_aa: ASSLIRNRNTEAF
cdr3_length: 17; v_call: TRBV9; cdr3_aa: ASSPSRTILGEMNTEAF
cdr3_length: 12; v_call: TRBV6-5; cdr3_aa: ASSYGGGNQPQH
cdr3_length: 13; v_call: TRBV9; cdr3_aa: ASSVDGTGGNTIY
cdr3_length: 12; v_call: TRBV10-3; cdr3_aa: AIRPGQGSYEQY
cdr3_length: 9; v_call: TRBV30; cdr3_aa: AWNLNTEAF
cdr3_length: 12; v_call: TRBV7-8; cdr3_aa: ASSLDGRRYEQY
cdr3_length: 12; v_call: TRBV27; cdr3_aa: ASMDRVEGQPQH
cdr3_length: 17; v_call: TRBV2; cdr3_aa: ASSEEEGTMGLSNYGYT